Following are 18 T cell receptor beta chains from one sample sequenced in a study of OX40 agonist ivuxolimab in advanced cancers. Data came from immunoSEQ multiplex PCR; TCRdb stores just in-frame clones and leaves some out. The sample holds approximately 28,000 clones, about 74% seen once. This specimen consisted of CD4+ or CD8+ T cells sorted from blood, obtained in a trial of the OX40 agonist ivuxolimab. Every receptor here comes from an adult with an advanced solid tumor such as melanoma, head and neck, liver or kidney cancer.

This clone is medium-sized by share. This chain uses TRBV14 with TRBJ2-7; no firm D call. Germline V CDR1 and CDR2: SGHDN, FVKESK. V lost 4 bases and J 6 bases, leaving 10 bases between the germline ends. The CDR3 loop spans 12 amino acids. The CDR3 bases are TGTGCCAGCAGCCCTTTCCCTGGCGAGCAGTACTTC. This sequence encodes CASSPFPGEQYF.

The rearrangement joins TRBV5-4 to TRBJ1-4; possibly TRBD1 for D (5 bases). The germline CDR1 and CDR2 sequences are SGHNT and YYREEE (reference sequence). V dropped 5 bases and J dropped 4 bases, with 21 bases sitting between them. The CDR3 totals 17 residues. The CDR3 coding sequence is TGTGCCAGCAGTTTTGGGGGGTCGTACGAAGATAATGAAAAACTGTTTTTT. Amino acids: CASSFGGSYEDNEKLFF.

In this sample, this clone turned up a few times. The CDR3 loop is CAISESFQNTEAFF. Written as DNA, the CDR3 is TGTGCCATCAGTGAGTCTTTTCAGAACACTGAAGCTTTCTTT. The chain combines TRBV10-3 with TRBJ1-1; unclear D gene. Germline V gene lookup returns CDR1 ENHRY and CDR2 SYGVKD. The V gene lost 0 bases and the J gene lost 1 base, with 6 bases spanning the gap. The CDR3 runs 14 residues.

The chain combines TRBV9 with TRBJ1-2; a weak D match, TRBD1 (5 bases). Trimming took 4 bases from V and 12 from J, leaving 22 bases between them. From germline, CDR1 is SGDLS and CDR2 YYNGEE. This CDR3 is 14 amino acids long. The CDR3 coding sequence is TGTGCCAGCAGCCCAAGCCGGACCCGCCGGGGCAACACCTTC. Translation gives CASSPSRTRRGNTF.

The J gene is TRBJ2-3, the V gene TRBV4-3, with 7 bases that match TRBD2. The germline V gene has CDR1 LGHNA and CDR2 YSLEER. The CDR3 has 16 amino acids. V gave up 0 bases and J gave up 6 bases; unmatched junction bases: 9. CDR3 in DNA: TGCGCCAGCAGCCAAGAAGGAGCGGGACTTGGGGATACGCAGTATTTT. This encodes CASSQEGAGLGDTQYF.

The V call is TRBV7-9, the J call TRBJ2-3; D remains ambiguous. The CDR3 is made up of 12 amino acids. The germline V and J ends were trimmed by 5 bases and 1 base, with 4 bases remaining between them. Germline values: CDR1 SEHNR, CDR2 FQNEAQ (reference sequence). The CDR3 nucleotides are TGTGCCAGCAGCCCGCGCACAGATACGCAGTATTTT. It is translated as CASSPRTDTQYF.

DNA for the CDR3: TGTGCCAGTATCGGTTTCTACAGAGGGACTGAAGCTTTCTTT. Amino acid sequence: CASIGFYRGTEAFF. This rearrangement joins TRBV19 to TRBJ1-1; D not resolved. Per the germline V gene, CDR1 is LNHDA and CDR2 is SQIVND (reference sequence). Trimming pared 7 bases from V and 5 bases from J, leaving 17 bases between. The CDR3 extends over 14 amino acids.

The chain carries TRBV6-1 and TRBJ1-2, with 9 bases identical to TRBD1. Germline trimming cut 3 bases from V and 2 bases from J; bases unmatched to any gene: 4. The CDR3 runs 15 residues. Looked up from germline, CDR1 is MNHNS and CDR2 is SASEGT. The CDR3 loop is CASSDPGTGNYGYTF. For the CDR3, the DNA is TGTGCCAGCAGTGATCCCGGGACAGGGAACTATGGCTACACCTTC.

By share, this clone ranks as medium-sized. The chain couples TRBV7-2 to TRBJ2-1; D might be TRBD1 or TRBD2, each matching 7 bases. The CDR3 contains 16 residues. V shed 5 bases and J shed 7 bases, with 21 bases lying between them. Germline CDR1 is SGHTA and CDR2 is FQGNSA. CDR3 protein: CASSQGGGGTWNEQFF. The CDR3 DNA sequence: TGTGCCAGCAGCCAGGGGGGCGGGGGCACATGGAATGAGCAGTTCTTC.

The chain joins TRBV7-2 to TRBJ2-2; the match to TRBD2 covers 11 bases. J gave up 6 bases and V 2 bases, and 5 bases lay outside the gene matches. This CDR3 spans 16 amino acids. Germline lookup yields CDR1 SGHTA and CDR2 FQGNSA. In DNA, the CDR3 is TGTGCCAGCAGCTTAATAGCGGGGGGGCATGCCGGGGAGCTGTTTTTT. Translation gives CASSLIAGGHAGELFF.

The V gene is TRBV15, the J gene TRBJ2-5; the D is unclear. V was shortened by 4 bases and J by 2 bases, with 8 bases between the two germline ends. The CDR3 has 13 amino acids. Germline CDR1 and CDR2: LNHNV and YYDKDF (reference sequence). The CDR3 DNA sequence: TGTGCCACCAGCAAGCTAAAACAAGAGACCCAGTACTTC. Its translation is CATSKLKQETQYF.

The chain couples TRBV6-6 to TRBJ1-1; no clear D. The V and J ends lost 0 bases and 0 bases respectively, with 8 bases between them. Per germline, CDR1 MNHNY and CDR2 SVGAGI (reference sequence). The CDR3 runs to 15 residues. This CDR3 reads CASSYSAGMNTEAFF. As DNA, the CDR3 is TGTGCCAGCAGTTACTCTGCGGGGATGAACACTGAAGCTTTCTTT.

The rearrangement uses TRBV9 and TRBJ2-1; 9 bases are a match to TRBD2. The CDR3 has 20 amino acids. J gave up 7 bases and V 0 bases, and 20 bases lay outside the gene matches. The germline V gene has CDR1 SGDLS and CDR2 YYNGEE. Here the CDR3 DNA reads TGTGCCAGCAGCGTAGATGTAAATCGGGCTAGCGGGGTTATATCAAATGAGCAGTTCTTC. This gives the protein CASSVDVNRASGVISNEQFF.

Notes on this clone: The junction departs from germline at one end; a sequencing error may be responsible. V usage is TRBV13 and J usage is TRBJ2-5, with D uncertain. Germline loops: CDR1 PRHDT, CDR2 FYEKMQ (reference sequence). This CDR3 region has 13 residues. This chain's CDR3 is CASSFRYKDTQYF. CDR3 coding DNA: TGTGCCAGCAGCTTTCGCTATAAAGACACCCAGTACTTC. The full variable domain, rest sourced from reference TRBV13 and TRBJ2-5, is AAGVIQSPRHLIKEKRETATLKCYPIPRHDTVYWYQQGPGQDPQFLISFYEKMQSDKGSIPDRFSAQQFSDYHSELNMSSLELGDSALYFCASSFRYKDTQYFGPGTRLLVL.

This clone was detected a few times. The V call is TRBV5-5, the J call TRBJ1-2; a weak D match, TRBD1 (6 bases). The CDR3 is 15 residues long. Trimming removed 0 bases at V and 4 bases at J, with 13 bases between. From germline, CDR1 is SGHKS and CDR2 YYEKEE (reference sequence). The CDR3 bases are TGTGCCAGCAGCTTGGCTAGGGGGGAGACCTATGGCTACACCTTC. It codes for CASSLARGETYGYTF. Combining the CDR3 with reference TRBV5-5 and TRBJ1-2 gives the whole variable domain DAGVTQSPTHLIKTRGQQVTLRCSPISGHKSVSWYQQVLGQGPQFIFQYYEKEERGRGNFPDRFSARQFPNYSSELNVNALLLGDSALYLCASSLARGETYGYTFGSGTRLTVV.

This clone was detected only a few times. This chain joins TRBV4-3 and TRBJ2-7; tentative D call: TRBD1 (5 bases). V lost 0 bases and J lost 5, with 17 bases in between. CDR1 and CDR2 (germline): LGHNA, YSLEER. The CDR3 runs to 16 residues. The chain's CDR3 is CASSQDPSSGRNEQYF. CDR3 nucleotides: TGCGCCAGCAGCCAAGATCCCTCGTCAGGGCGTAACGAGCAGTACTTC.

This clone came up once. In nucleotides, the CDR3 is TGTGCCAGCAGTGTGGGACAGGGATGGGGGGAGCAGTACTTC. This gives the protein CASSVGQGWGEQYF. The chain is built from TRBV2 and TRBJ2-7; 9 positions agree with TRBD1. Germline trimming cut 4 bases from V and 7 bases from J; bases unmatched to any gene: 8. The CDR3 is made up of 14 amino acids. CDR1 SNHLY and CDR2 FYNNEI come from the germline V gene.

The chain links TRBV7-9 to TRBJ2-5; no firm D call. The CDR3 spans 15 residues. The germline V gene encodes CDR1 SEHNR and CDR2 FQNEAQ (reference sequence). V was shortened by 1 base and J by 1 base, with 10 bases between the two germline ends. DNA for the CDR3: TGTGCCAGCAGCTTAGGTAGCCCAACCCAAGAGACCCAGTACTTC. The encoded protein is CASSLGSPTQETQYF.